The next 15 T cell receptor beta chains were all read from a single sample in a study of blood T cell repertoires in COVID-19. Only in-frame clones appear in the TCRdb table, and some are missing; sequencing was by immunoSEQ multiplex PCR. The table shows roughly 150,000 clones, with over 70% occurring only once. The sequencing sample was made of peripheral blood. These receptors came from a human donor in a cohort sampled during active COVID-19.

The chain has TRBV4-3 and TRBJ2-3, with D perhaps matching TRBD2 (5 bases). This CDR3 comprises 15 residues. Looked up from germline, CDR1 is LGHNA and CDR2 is YSLEER. Between the trimmed V and J ends, which lost 4 bases and 2 bases, there was a span of 13 bases. This CDR3 is CASSLRGNPTDTQYF. The CDR3 bases are TGCGCCAGCAGCCTCAGAGGGAACCCCACAGATACGCAGTATTTT.

The J gene is TRBJ2-3, the V gene TRBV7-2; a weak D match, TRBD2 (5 bases). Looked up from germline, CDR1 is SGHTA and CDR2 is FQGNSA. The ends were cut back, 3 bases at V and 4 bases at J, with 8 bases in the middle. The CDR3 is 13 residues long. CDR3 sequence: CASSLREPDTQYF. The CDR3 DNA sequence: TGTGCCAGCAGCTTGAGGGAACCAGATACGCAGTATTTT.

The chain has TRBV7-2 and TRBJ2-5; 11 bases agree with TRBD1. V shed 5 bases, J shed 7 bases, and the junction held 6 bases outside the gene matches. The germline CDR1 and CDR2 sequences are SGHTA and FQGNSA. The CDR3 loop spans 14 amino acids. The CDR3 here is CASSLRGQGATQYF. The CDR3, as DNA: TGTGCCAGCAGCCTCCGAGGACAGGGGGCGACCCAGTACTTC.

The rearrangement joins TRBV6-2 or TRBV6-3 to TRBJ1-2; D perhaps matches TRBD1 (6 bases). The CDR3 runs to 15 residues. Per the germline V gene, CDR1 is MNHEY and CDR2 is SVGEGT. The V end lost 0 bases, the J end lost 2 bases, and 10 bases lay between the germline ends. The CDR3 DNA follows: TGTGCCAGCAGTTACTCGATTCAGGGGAACTATGGCTACACCTTC. Its protein product is CASSYSIQGNYGYTF.

The chain uses TRBV7-9 and TRBJ1-2, with D uncertain. The CDR3 consists of 16 residues. Germline-derived CDR1 and CDR2 are SEHNR and FQNEAQ (reference sequence). Deletions cut 5 bases from V and 2 bases from J, with 18 bases between. The CDR3 region is CASSLSLGGFNYGYTF. CDR3 in DNA: TGTGCCAGCAGCCTCTCGCTCGGAGGATTCAACTATGGCTACACCTTC.

The chain joins TRBV11-3 to TRBJ2-7; TRBD1 is a possible D gene (6 bases). The V gene's germline CDR1 is SGHNT and CDR2 YENEEA. This CDR3 contains 12 residues. Deletions cut 2 bases from V and 6 bases from J, with 8 bases between. CDR3 sequence: CASSLRDTEQYF. CDR3 in DNA: TGTGCCAGCAGCTTACGGGACACCGAGCAGTACTTC.

CDR3 in amino acids: CASSLGSQRYTDTQYF. DNA for the CDR3: TGTGCCAGCAGCTTGGGTTCGCAGCGGTACACAGATACGCAGTATTTT. The chain carries TRBV5-4 and TRBJ2-3; D might be TRBD2 (5 bases). The CDR3 spans 16 residues. Germline CDR1 reads SGHNT; CDR2 reads YYREEE (reference sequence). Deletions cut 0 bases from V and 2 bases from J, with 13 bases between. Based on the CDR3 plus reference TRBV5-4 and TRBJ2-3, the full variable domain is ETGVTQSPTHLIKTRGQQVTLRCSSQSGHNTVSWYQQALGQGPQFIFQYYREEENGRGNFPPRFSGLQFPNYSSELNVNALELDDSALYLCASSLGSQRYTDTQYFGPGTRLTVL.

This clone is a singleton in its sample. The genes are TRBV18 and TRBJ1-1; D not resolved. The germline CDR1 and CDR2 sequences are KGHSH and LQKENI. CDR3 length: 16 amino acids. Between the trimmed V and J ends, which lost 6 bases and 3 bases, there was a span of 20 bases. The CDR3 spells CASSPTGGAADTEAFF. In DNA, the CDR3 is TGTGCCAGCTCCCCGACCGGAGGAGCAGCGGACACTGAAGCTTTCTTT.

The CDR3 DNA reads as TGTGCTAGTGCCCCGGGACAGGGTGCCCCTGTCGGGGAGCTGTTTTTT. It yields the protein CASAPGQGAPVGELFF. This rearrangement joins TRBV12-5 to TRBJ2-2, with 9 positions matching TRBD1. The V segment lost 7 bases and the J segment 7 bases; nucleotides outside the gene matches: 13. Germline V lookup: CDR1 LGHNT, CDR2 FRNRAP. This CDR3 has 16 residues. Full variable domain (outside the CDR3, taken from reference TRBV12-5 and TRBJ2-2): DARVTQTPRHKVTEMGQEVTMRCQPILGHNTVFWYRQTMMQGLELLAYFRNRAPLDDSGMPKDRFSAEMPDATLATLKIQPSEPRDSAVYFCASAPGQGAPVGELFFGEGSRLTVL.

This clone was seen only once. The chain combines TRBV11-3 with TRBJ2-7; 8 positions agree with TRBD1. Looked up from germline, CDR1 is SGHNT and CDR2 is YENEEA. V was clipped by 6 bases and J by 1 base; unmatched bases: 5. This CDR3 is 14 amino acids long. The CDR3 sequence is CASSPWTGSYEQYF. The CDR3, as DNA: TGTGCCAGCAGTCCCTGGACAGGGTCCTACGAGCAGTACTTC. Using reference TRBV11-3 and TRBJ2-7 for the parts outside the CDR3, the full variable domain is EAGVVQSPRYKIIEKKQPVAFWCNPISGHNTLYWYLQNLGQGPELLIRYENEEAVDDSQLPKDRFSAERLKGVDSTLKIQPAELGDSAVYLCASSPWTGSYEQYFGPGTRLTVT.

This chain connects TRBV30 to TRBJ2-2; no clear D gene. The CDR3 has 14 amino acids. V dropped 0 bases and J dropped 8 bases, with 13 bases sitting between them. Germline V gives CDR1 GTSNPN, CDR2 SVGIG (reference sequence). The chain's CDR3 is CAWSVNLDSGELFF. DNA of the CDR3: TGTGCCTGGAGTGTAAACCTAGATTCTGGGGAGCTGTTTTTT.

The gene calls are TRBV7-3 and TRBJ2-5; weak D call: TRBD1 (5 bases). CDR3 size: 13 residues. Trimming left V 5 bases short and J 3 bases short, with 10 bases between. Germline CDR1 is SGHTA and CDR2 is FQGTGA. In DNA, the CDR3 is TGTGCCAGCAGCAGGGGCGATAAAGAGACCCAGTACTTC. It yields the protein CASSRGDKETQYF.

J is TRBJ1-2 and V is TRBV19, with D perhaps TRBD1 (5 bases). Germline V gene data show CDR1 as LNHDA and CDR2 as SQIVND (reference sequence). V shed 3 bases and J shed 0 bases, with 8 bases lying between them. CDR3 length: 14 residues. CDR3 loop: CASSIRGSNYGYTF. Written as DNA, the CDR3 is TGTGCCAGTAGTATTCGGGGGTCTAACTATGGCTACACCTTC.

The rearrangement links TRBV11-2 to TRBJ2-1; TRBD1 agrees at 9 bases. Germline CDR1 is SGHAT and CDR2 is FQNNGV. The V and J ends lost 1 base and 10 bases, in that order; junction bases with no gene match: 5. The CDR3 extends over 14 amino acids. The CDR3 nucleotides read TGTGCCAGCAGCTTAGCGGGGGACAGGGTCGAGCAGTTCTTC. Translating it yields CASSLAGDRVEQFF.

V usage is TRBV18 and J usage is TRBJ1-6; 8 nucleotides agree with TRBD1. Germline CDR1 is KGHSH and CDR2 is LQKENI. The CDR3 is made up of 18 amino acids. V lost 2 bases, J lost 10 bases, and 16 bases stayed unmatched. Here the CDR3 DNA reads TGTGCCAGCTCACCATATTTCGACAGGGGTGGGTTAGAGTCACCCCTCCACTTT. Protein product: CASSPYFDRGGLESPLHF.